This T cell receptor beta chain is from a study of shared clonotypes between healthy human individuals. The CDR3 loop spans 16 amino acids. V shed 3 bases and J 6 bases; nucleotides not matched to a gene: 13. CDR1 is SGHRS and CDR2 is YFSETQ in the germline V gene. Free of recent acute infections or vaccinations, the donors were healthy HIV-negative adults. Some 90 million PBMCs went into genomic DNA for unsorted samples. Samples underwent the assay at deep level. Authors' methods: In the immunoSEQ data, sequences were junction-only and lacked quality scores, so filtering differed. Assay used: immunoSEQ multiplex PCR; TCRdb lists only in-frame clones, some missing. V and J calls and clone size are given by that table; D and trimming were obtained from the DNA. The table includes hundreds of thousands of clones, approximately 71% detected once.

V is TRBV5-1 and J is TRBJ2-7; 9 nucleotides align to TRBD2. This TCR was recovered from a woman aged 35 to 49 in good health. Some clones in this sample may be carry-over from other donors' samples. The sequenced sample was PBMCs. CDR3: CASSWSTGTSYVEQYF. CDR3 nucleotides: TGCGCCAGCAGCTGGAGCACCGGGACTAGCTATGTCGAGCAGTACTTC.